This T cell receptor (beta chain) came from a study of cytomegalovirus exposure and HLA in healthy donors. A word on this clone: Its antigen is still unknown.

The germline CDR1 and CDR2 sequences are MDHEN and SYDVKM. Trimming cost V 3 bases and J 9 bases, with 6 bases left between them. CDR3 length: 12 residues. PCR used 60 Vbeta primers and 13 Jbeta primers. Produced via immunoSEQ multiplex PCR; TCRdb's table is partial and in-frame only. Of around 170,000 clones in the sample, over 70% were seen once. Findings and limits, study-wide: Certain sequence variants were highly shared and formed a cluster, and this cluster was likely a sequencing artifact. About 87% or about 30% of the time was how often most TCR beta V segments were productive, according to an earlier analysis. Immune exposure information available was restricted to CMV serostatus.

This TCR was recovered from a woman aged 45-60 years in good health and CMV-seronegative. This rearrangement joins TRBV28 to TRBJ1-6, with D unclear. Sequences were obtained from PBMCs. The CDR3 DNA is TGTGCCAGCAGTTTGGCAACTTCACCCCTCCACTTT. It specifies CASSLATSPLHF.